This entry features one T cell receptor beta chain sequence. Antigen: not known. Unmatched junction bases numbered 1, after V lost 3 bases and J lost 3 bases. Germline CDR1 is GTSNPN and CDR2 is SVGIG (reference sequence). This CDR3 is built from 13 residues. PCR employed 60 Vbeta and 13 Jbeta primers. Profiling relied on immunoSEQ multiplex PCR, and the TCRdb table lists in-frame clones only, not all of them. The table lists about 170,000 clones, less than 85% of them singletons. This entry is derived from a study of cytomegalovirus exposure and HLA in healthy donors. Study-wide results and caveats: Researchers reported in a later analysis that a missense DCLRE1C variant was tied to TCR beta V- and J-gene trimming. When a later analysis was performed, an Asian-associated ancestry cluster reportedly had fewer N-insertions than the approximately 600-donor mean.

Sample: PBMCs. The clonotype comes from a male donor in good health and CMV-seronegative. V gene TRBV30 combines with J gene TRBJ1-2, with TRBD1 identical over 10 bases. The CDR3 region is CAWRDRGDYGYTF. The CDR3 DNA reads as TGTGCCTGGAGGGACAGGGGGGACTATGGCTACACCTTC.